Listed below are T cell receptor beta chains from one sample, sequenced in a study of blood T cell repertoires in COVID-19. The assay was immunoSEQ multiplex PCR, and TCRdb's table has in-frame clones only and misses some. There are 55,000 to 90,000 clones in the sample; about 85% occur only once, and less than 4% lies in the top ten. Sequenced: peripheral blood. These receptors originate from a man between 65 and 80 years old with active COVID-19. The CDR3 runs from the conserved cysteine through the conserved F or W. A D gene is named only where the DNA matches it firmly. Clone sizes are given selectively: once, few, many, or a class where the clone is expanded.

d_call: -
v_call: TRBV7-2
j_call: TRBJ2-7
clone_size: -
cdr3_length: 15
cdr3_aa: CASSPPKGVSSEQYF
cdr3_nt: TGTGCCAGCAGCCCCCCTAAGGGAGTATCGTCCGAGCAGTACTTC

d_call: -
v_call: TRBV25-1
j_call: TRBJ2-3
clone_size: -
cdr3_length: 14
cdr3_aa: CASSEMASADTQYF
cdr3_nt: TGTGCCAGCAGTGAAATGGCTAGTGCAGATACGCAGTATTTT

d_call: TRBD2
v_call: TRBV27
j_call: TRBJ2-1
clone_size: -
cdr3_length: 15
cdr3_aa: CASSLRTSGYNEQFF
cdr3_nt: TGTGCCAGCAGTTTACGGACTAGCGGCTACAATGAGCAGTTCTTC

d_call: TRBD2
v_call: TRBV14
j_call: TRBJ2-3
clone_size: -
cdr3_length: 15
cdr3_aa: CASTRWGSGGDTQYF
cdr3_nt: TGTGCCAGCACCCGTTGGGGCAGCGGGGGCGATACGCAGTATTTT

d_call: TRBD2
v_call: TRBV27
j_call: TRBJ2-3
clone_size: -
cdr3_length: 14
cdr3_aa: CATGGREKADTQYF
cdr3_nt: TGTGCCACGGGGGGGCGGGAGAAGGCAGATACGCAGTATTTT

d_call: TRBD2
v_call: TRBV7-8
j_call: TRBJ2-1
clone_size: -
cdr3_length: 15
cdr3_aa: CASSPPGLASNEQFF
cdr3_nt: TGTGCCAGCAGCCCCCCGGGACTAGCGTCCAATGAGCAGTTCTTC

d_call: -
v_call: TRBV6-6
j_call: TRBJ1-2
clone_size: -
cdr3_length: 13
cdr3_aa: CASSFRGNYGYTF
cdr3_nt: TGTGCCAGCAGTTTTCGGGGGAACTATGGCTACACCTTC

d_call: -
v_call: TRBV6-5
j_call: TRBJ2-2
clone_size: -
cdr3_length: 13
cdr3_aa: CASRPPVPGELFF
cdr3_nt: TGTGCCAGCAGACCTCCGGTCCCCGGGGAGCTGTTTTTT

d_call: -
v_call: TRBV7-2
j_call: TRBJ1-1
clone_size: once
cdr3_length: 18
cdr3_aa: CASSFRIQTRGWNTEAFF
cdr3_nt: TGTGCCAGCAGCTTCCGAATACAAACCCGGGGGTGGAACACTGAAGCTTTCTTT

d_call: -
v_call: TRBV3-1/TRBV3-2
j_call: TRBJ2-5
clone_size: -
cdr3_length: 12
cdr3_aa: CATQRAQETQYF
cdr3_nt: TGTGCCACCCAGCGGGCCCAAGAGACCCAGTACTTC

d_call: -
v_call: TRBV10-3
j_call: TRBJ2-7
clone_size: few
cdr3_length: 12
cdr3_aa: CAITEGGYEQYF
cdr3_nt: TGTGCCATCACAGAGGGGGGGTACGAGCAGTACTTC

d_call: -
v_call: TRBV27
j_call: TRBJ2-3
clone_size: -
cdr3_length: 13
cdr3_aa: CATRGTQQGTQYF
cdr3_nt: TGTGCCACCAGGGGGACTCAGCAGGGTACGCAGTATTTT

d_call: -
v_call: TRBV14
j_call: TRBJ1-4
clone_size: -
cdr3_length: 15
cdr3_aa: CASSQVGGSKEKLFF
cdr3_nt: TGTGCCAGCAGCCAAGTAGGCGGCTCGAAAGAAAAACTGTTTTTT

d_call: TRBD1
v_call: TRBV4-3
j_call: TRBJ2-1
clone_size: -
cdr3_length: 15
cdr3_aa: CASSVDRDFYNEQFF
cdr3_nt: TGCGCCAGCAGCGTCGACAGGGATTTTTACAATGAGCAGTTCTTC

d_call: -
v_call: TRBV7-6
j_call: TRBJ1-5
clone_size: -
cdr3_length: 15
cdr3_aa: CASSFVGWGNQPQHF
cdr3_nt: TGTGCCAGCAGCTTTGTGGGCTGGGGCAATCAGCCCCAGCATTTT

d_call: TRBD1
v_call: TRBV4-2
j_call: TRBJ2-4
clone_size: -
cdr3_length: 15
cdr3_aa: CASSQGGQTKNIQYF
cdr3_nt: TGTGCCAGCAGCCAAGGGGGACAGACCAAAAACATTCAGTACTTC

d_call: -
v_call: TRBV7-2
j_call: TRBJ2-7
clone_size: -
cdr3_length: 15
cdr3_aa: CASSPVGGGRREQYF
cdr3_nt: TGTGCCAGCAGCCCCGTAGGGGGGGGCAGGCGCGAGCAGTACTTC

d_call: -
v_call: TRBV30
j_call: TRBJ1-2
clone_size: -
cdr3_length: 11
cdr3_aa: CAWGESYGYTF
cdr3_nt: TGTGCCTGGGGGGAGAGCTATGGCTACACCTTC

d_call: -
v_call: TRBV11-3
j_call: TRBJ2-7
clone_size: -
cdr3_length: 15
cdr3_aa: CASSTRGGSGYEQYF
cdr3_nt: TGTGCCAGCAGCACGAGGGGGGGGTCTGGATACGAGCAGTACTTC

d_call: -
v_call: TRBV7-2
j_call: TRBJ1-3
clone_size: -
cdr3_length: 12
cdr3_aa: CASSPGGNTIYF
cdr3_nt: TGTGCCAGCAGCCCCGGGGGGAACACCATATATTTT

d_call: TRBD2
v_call: TRBV4-3
j_call: TRBJ2-3
clone_size: few
cdr3_length: 16
cdr3_aa: CASSQEASGGDYTQYF
cdr3_nt: TGCGCCAGCAGCCAAGAGGCTAGCGGGGGGGACTATACGCAGTATTTT

d_call: TRBD2
v_call: TRBV5-6
j_call: TRBJ2-3
clone_size: once
cdr3_length: 15
cdr3_aa: CASGRLAGGIDTQYF
cdr3_nt: TGTGCCAGCGGCAGACTAGCGGGAGGCATAGATACGCAGTATTTT

d_call: -
v_call: TRBV6-5
j_call: TRBJ2-5
clone_size: -
cdr3_length: 14
cdr3_aa: CASSPLGAQETQYF
cdr3_nt: TGTGCCAGCAGCCCGCTGGGGGCTCAAGAGACCCAGTACTTC

d_call: TRBD1
v_call: TRBV6-5
j_call: TRBJ1-2
clone_size: -
cdr3_length: 13
cdr3_aa: CASSWTGNYGYTF
cdr3_nt: TGTGCCAGCAGTTGGACAGGGAACTATGGCTACACCTTC

d_call: -
v_call: TRBV7-2
j_call: TRBJ2-4
clone_size: -
cdr3_length: 14
cdr3_aa: CASSPRRATDIQYF
cdr3_nt: TGTGCCAGCAGCCCCCGGCGGGCTACGGACATTCAGTACTTC

d_call: TRBD2
v_call: TRBV3-1/TRBV3-2
j_call: TRBJ2-6
clone_size: -
cdr3_length: 16
cdr3_aa: CASSQDRGAGANVLTF
cdr3_nt: TGTGCCAGCAGCCAAGATCGGGGGGCTGGGGCCAACGTCCTGACTTTC

d_call: -
v_call: TRBV4-1
j_call: TRBJ2-7
clone_size: once
cdr3_length: 12
cdr3_aa: CASSHPGSEQYF
cdr3_nt: TGCGCCAGCAGCCACCCAGGGTCCGAGCAGTACTTC

d_call: -
v_call: TRBV24-1
j_call: TRBJ2-7
clone_size: -
cdr3_length: 17
cdr3_aa: CATSDPSGAGDPYEQYF
cdr3_nt: TGTGCCACCAGTGACCCCTCGGGGGCGGGGGATCCCTACGAGCAGTACTTC

d_call: TRBD2
v_call: TRBV7-9
j_call: TRBJ2-1
clone_size: -
cdr3_length: 13
cdr3_aa: CASSLGLVGEQFF
cdr3_nt: TGTGCCAGCAGCTTGGGACTAGTGGGGGAGCAGTTCTTC

d_call: -
v_call: TRBV28
j_call: TRBJ2-3
clone_size: -
cdr3_length: 16
cdr3_aa: CASSLGASGGTDTQYF
cdr3_nt: TGTGCCAGCAGTTTGGGGGCTAGCGGTGGCACAGATACGCAGTATTTT

d_call: -
v_call: TRBV18
j_call: TRBJ1-1
clone_size: few
cdr3_length: 13
cdr3_aa: CASGGGMNTEAFF
cdr3_nt: TGTGCCAGCGGAGGCGGAATGAACACTGAAGCTTTCTTT

d_call: -
v_call: TRBV9
j_call: TRBJ1-1
clone_size: -
cdr3_length: 15
cdr3_aa: CASRRDTTKNTEAFF
cdr3_nt: TGTGCCAGCAGAAGGGACACGACGAAGAACACTGAAGCTTTCTTT

d_call: -
v_call: TRBV5-5
j_call: TRBJ1-4
clone_size: -
cdr3_length: 15
cdr3_aa: CASSSAQPPNEKLFF
cdr3_nt: TGTGCCAGCAGCTCGGCACAGCCTCCTAATGAAAAACTGTTTTTT

d_call: -
v_call: TRBV12-3/TRBV12-4
j_call: TRBJ2-3
clone_size: -
cdr3_length: 12
cdr3_aa: CAISGRGDTQYF
cdr3_nt: TGTGCCATTAGCGGTAGGGGCGATACGCAGTATTTT

d_call: TRBD2
v_call: TRBV11-1
j_call: TRBJ2-1
clone_size: -
cdr3_length: 16
cdr3_aa: CASSSIAGVRYNEQFF
cdr3_nt: TGTGCCAGCAGCTCAATAGCGGGAGTGAGGTACAATGAGCAGTTCTTC

d_call: -
v_call: TRBV27
j_call: TRBJ2-3
clone_size: -
cdr3_length: 17
cdr3_aa: CASSLFGRGRGTDTQYF
cdr3_nt: TGTGCCAGCAGTTTATTTGGGCGGGGCCGAGGCACAGATACGCAGTATTTT

d_call: -
v_call: TRBV24-1
j_call: TRBJ2-7
clone_size: -
cdr3_length: 16
cdr3_aa: CATSDGGATSSYEQYF
cdr3_nt: TGTGCCACCAGTGACGGAGGGGCCACCTCCTCCTACGAGCAGTACTTC

d_call: TRBD2
v_call: TRBV7-9
j_call: TRBJ2-3
clone_size: -
cdr3_length: 18
cdr3_aa: CASSSEAGRGGFTDTQYF
cdr3_nt: TGTGCCAGCAGCTCCGAGGCTGGGAGGGGAGGATTTACAGATACGCAGTATTTT

d_call: TRBD2
v_call: TRBV24-1
j_call: TRBJ2-1
clone_size: -
cdr3_length: 14
cdr3_aa: CATSEGGTYNEQFF
cdr3_nt: TGTGCCACCAGTGAGGGGGGGACCTACAATGAGCAGTTCTTC

d_call: -
v_call: TRBV7-2
j_call: TRBJ2-6
clone_size: -
cdr3_length: 14
cdr3_aa: CASSRPGGANVLTF
cdr3_nt: TGTGCCAGCAGCCGCCCGGGGGGGGCCAACGTCCTGACTTTC

d_call: -
v_call: TRBV19
j_call: TRBJ1-5
clone_size: -
cdr3_length: 14
cdr3_aa: CASSIVAGNQPQHF
cdr3_nt: TGTGCCAGTAGTATAGTGGCAGGCAATCAGCCCCAGCATTTT

d_call: TRBD2
v_call: TRBV19
j_call: TRBJ2-7
clone_size: -
cdr3_length: 15
cdr3_aa: CASSIVVAGTYEQYF
cdr3_nt: TGTGCCAGTAGTATAGTGGTAGCGGGGACCTACGAGCAGTACTTC

d_call: TRBD2
v_call: TRBV28
j_call: TRBJ2-1
clone_size: -
cdr3_length: 15
cdr3_aa: CASSSGGRARGEQFF
cdr3_nt: TGTGCCAGCAGTTCCGGCGGGAGGGCCCGGGGTGAGCAGTTCTTC

d_call: TRBD1
v_call: TRBV29-1
j_call: TRBJ2-7
clone_size: -
cdr3_length: 13
cdr3_aa: CSVTDRGAGEQYF
cdr3_nt: TGCAGCGTAACCGACAGGGGGGCGGGGGAGCAGTACTTC

d_call: TRBD1
v_call: TRBV6-5
j_call: TRBJ1-2
clone_size: -
cdr3_length: 15
cdr3_aa: CASNLRGADNYGYTF
cdr3_nt: TGTGCCAGCAACCTCAGGGGGGCCGATAACTATGGCTACACCTTC

d_call: TRBD2
v_call: TRBV9
j_call: TRBJ2-2
clone_size: many
cdr3_length: 13
cdr3_aa: CATGTSRAGELFF
cdr3_nt: TGTGCCACCGGGACTAGCCGGGCCGGGGAGCTGTTTTTT

d_call: TRBD2
v_call: TRBV24-1
j_call: TRBJ2-2
clone_size: -
cdr3_length: 17
cdr3_aa: CATSDRGLAGGPGELFF
cdr3_nt: TGTGCCACCAGTGATCGGGGGTTGGCGGGAGGACCCGGGGAGCTGTTTTTT

d_call: -
v_call: TRBV12-3/TRBV12-4
j_call: TRBJ2-3
clone_size: -
cdr3_length: 12
cdr3_aa: CASSPAGGGQYF
cdr3_nt: TGTGCCAGCAGCCCGGCAGGTGGAGGGCAGTATTTT

d_call: -
v_call: TRBV7-2
j_call: TRBJ1-2
clone_size: -
cdr3_length: 16
cdr3_aa: CASSLGGTGSNYGYTF
cdr3_nt: TGTGCCAGCAGCTTAGGCGGTACCGGTTCTAACTATGGCTACACCTTC

d_call: TRBD1
v_call: TRBV18
j_call: TRBJ1-5
clone_size: -
cdr3_length: 14
cdr3_aa: CASSPGTGGQPQHF
cdr3_nt: TGTGCCAGCTCACCAGGGACAGGTGGTCAGCCCCAGCATTTT

d_call: TRBD1
v_call: TRBV4-3
j_call: TRBJ2-7
clone_size: -
cdr3_length: 14
cdr3_aa: CASSHSGGDYEQYF
cdr3_nt: TGCGCCAGCAGCCATTCAGGGGGTGACTACGAGCAGTACTTC